This T cell receptor (beta chain) was recovered during a study of PD-1 blockade in classical Hodgkin lymphoma (dated by TCRdb to the early 2020s). In terms of the full investigation: Nivolumab dosing was 3 mg/kg intravenously every 2 weeks, continuing until either disease progression or unacceptable toxicity. To define a peripheral blood immune signature of response to PD-1 blockade in classical Hodgkin lymphoma, the study combined TCR beta sequencing with CyTOF.

Overall study results and their limits: Patients starting nivolumab less than 1 year after ASCT had lower diversity and were excluded from later analyses to avoid confounding by immune reconstitution. Baseline TCR diversity was reported as lower in newly diagnosed patients than in healthy donors, and lower still in relapsed/refractory patients. Among trial patients, those achieving complete response had baseline diversity similar to that of newly diagnosed patients, while diversity was significantly lower in partial responders and progressors. By C4D1, a significant rise was seen in CD4+ TCR diversity but not in CD8+ TCR diversity (p=0.0027 vs p=0.16), and the rise was most apparent among complete responders (p=0.02). The study was restricted to a single clinical trial cohort, and the causes of repertoire differences, possibly disease activity or prior therapy, were left undefined.

Concerning this clone: Its antigen is not yet known. Within one base of it there is no much larger clone, and no base qualities were kept.

This specimen's time point label, interpreted: cycle 4 day 1 (C4D1), after more than 5 weeks of nivolumab. Relapse after autologous stem cell transplantation had occurred in all trial patients, and cohorts A, B and C were distinguished by prior brentuximab vedotin exposure. The trial cohort was composed of about 58 patients with relapsed/refractory classical Hodgkin lymphoma, for whom complete response, partial response or progressive disease was recorded as best overall response. Single-agent nivolumab was administered to trial patients in the multi-cohort phase II CheckMate 205 trial. An independent review committee assessed best overall response by applying the 2007 International Working Group response criteria. PBMCs from the trial were collected at three points: immediately before nivolumab initiation (C1D1), and during therapy at cycle 2 day 1 and cycle 4 day 1. Peripheral blood was collected in 8 mL Vacutainer Cell Preparation Tubes, from which PBMCs were isolated by centrifugation and then cryopreserved.

Genomic DNA was isolated using the Qiagen DNeasy kit from unsorted PBMCs as well as from negatively selected CD4+ and CD8+ fractions. TCR beta CDR3 regions were subjected to amplification by immunoSEQ multiplex PCR with primers that anneal to V and J segments. Amplification bias was minimized using a synthetic immune receptor repertoire, and residual bias was removed computationally after sequencing. Turning to the authors' computational methods: Repertoire diversity was quantified as the Shannon entropy index using custom Python scripts. Unsorted, CD4+ and CD8+ repertoires were examined separately, except in combined analyses, for which CD4+ and CD8+ sequences were merged in silico. Clonal expansion was defined as at least a 2-fold frequency increase after treatment relative to C1D1, with a pseudocount of 0.5 for undetected baseline clones. Clones with 0 or 1 copy at C1D1 were classified as singleton clones, and clones with 2 or more copies were classified as non-singleton clones. By matching protein sequences in sorted samples from the same patient, clones expanded in unsorted samples were annotated as CD4+, CD8+ or unknown. Diversity changes from C1D1 to C4D1 were tested in paired samples using Wilcoxon tests. This immuneACCESS table, as held by TCRdb, lists in-frame sequences with V and J called but not all clones. Of the missing ones, under half trace to an unresolved V gene in checked studies; the others have no known cause. That table supplies the V and J calls and clone size; D and trimming were determined from the DNA. The sample table shows tens of thousands of clones, and around 84% are seen once. Jointly, the top ten make up around a fifth of the sample.

The CDR3 starts with the cysteine, ends with the phenylalanine, and has 15 residues. Only CDR3 DNA is held: 45 bases, read in frame from base 1. The germline V gene gives CDR1 as SGHVS and CDR2 as FQNEAQ. The junction carries 11 bases between V and J, which are trimmed by 2 bases and 0 bases respectively. The specimen comprised peripheral blood mononuclear cells (PBMCs), sampled before the fourth cycle of nivolumab. The receptor comes from a human donor with classical Hodgkin lymphoma. The chain uses TRBV7-8 and TRBJ2-7; a confident D gene designation cannot be given. The CDR3 is CASSLNRGNSYEQYF. DNA sequence: TGTGCCAGCAGCTTAAATCGCGGAAACTCCTACGAGCAGTACTTC.